The 30 T cell receptor beta chains given below trace back to one sample, sequenced in a study of shared T cell receptors in the human thymus. Profiling relied on immunoSEQ multiplex PCR, and the TCRdb table lists in-frame clones only, not all of them. Of about 380,000 clones detected, approximately 95% appear once; the ten largest clones hold approximately 0.018%. The specimen was thymocytes. These receptors all come from a human donor.

This clone was seen only a few times. This chain joins TRBV27 and TRBJ1-2; D perhaps matches TRBD1 (6 bases). Trimming stripped 6 bases from V and 7 bases from J, with 15 bases between. The CDR3 is 13 residues long. In germline, CDR1 is MNHEY, CDR2 SMNVEV (reference sequence). The CDR3 nucleotides read TGTGCCAGCAGGGGGGCGACCTACACTGGCTACACCTTC. Its translation: CASRGATYTGYTF.

The gene calls are TRBV7-8 and TRBJ2-2; D unclear. V lost 5 bases, J lost 0 bases, and 13 bases lay in between. Per germline, CDR1 SGHVS and CDR2 FQNEAQ. The CDR3 is 16 amino acids. CDR3 in DNA: TGTGCCAGCAGCCGGAACATCACCTCGAACACCGGGGAGCTGTTTTTT. Its protein product is CASSRNITSNTGELFF.

This clone was seen once. CDR3 DNA: TGTGCCACCAGCAGAGACCATGGCGGGGGGTTGCAAGAGACCCAGTACTTC. As protein: CATSRDHGGGLQETQYF. This rearrangement joins TRBV15 to TRBJ2-5; 8 bases match TRBD2. This CDR3 is built from 17 residues. In germline, CDR1 is LNHNV, CDR2 YYDKDF (reference sequence). V lost 0 bases, J lost 2 bases, and 8 bases stayed unmatched.

CDR3 sequence reads: CASSLGLAVTDTQYF. The CDR3 bases are TGTGCCAGCTCACTTGGACTAGCGGTGACAGATACGCAGTATTTT. This chain links TRBV18 with TRBJ2-3, with 10 bases lining up with TRBD2. The V gene's germline CDR1 is KGHSH and CDR2 LQKENI. The CDR3 contains 15 residues. J was trimmed by 3 bases and V by 4 bases; bases with no gene match: 4.

This chain links TRBV29-1 with TRBJ2-1; 13 bases are shared with TRBD2. The CDR3 covers 18 residues. Germline V gene data show CDR1 as SQVTM and CDR2 as ANQGSEA. J was trimmed by 1 base and V by 2 bases; bases with no gene match: 8. CDR3 residues: CSVECKLAGGPSYNEQFF. The CDR3 DNA is TGCAGCGTTGAATGCAAACTAGCGGGAGGGCCATCCTACAATGAGCAGTTCTTC.

The chain couples TRBV28 to TRBJ1-2; no reliable D call. Germline-derived CDR1 and CDR2 are MDHEN and SYDVKM. V was pared by 7 bases and J by 2 bases, with 14 bases between. The CDR3 is 14 residues long. CDR3 protein: CASTGPAGNYGYTF. CDR3 coding DNA: TGTGCCAGCACCGGCCCCGCCGGCAACTATGGCTACACCTTC.

The chain carries TRBV19 and TRBJ2-3; perhaps D is TRBD1 or TRBD2 (5 bases each). CDR1 and CDR2 from the germline V gene are LNHDA and SQIVND (reference sequence). The V and J ends lost 7 bases and 2 bases respectively, with 16 bases between them. This CDR3 is 15 amino acids long. CDR3 sequence reads: CASTHDGAFTDTQYF. DNA for the CDR3: TGTGCCAGTACCCACGACGGGGCTTTCACAGATACGCAGTATTTT. Drawing the rest from reference TRBV19 and TRBJ2-3, the complete variable domain is DGGITQSPKYLFRKEGQNVTLSCEQNLNHDAMYWYRQDPGQGLRLIYYSQIVNDFQKGDIAEGYSVSREKKESFPLTVTSAQKNPTAFYLCASTHDGAFTDTQYFGPGTRLTVL.

The chain uses TRBV6-1 and TRBJ1-1, with 7 bases aligning to TRBD1. The germline V gene encodes CDR1 MNHNS and CDR2 SASEGT. This CDR3 spans 19 amino acids. V shed 4 bases, J shed 0 bases, and the junction held 17 bases outside the gene matches. The CDR3 sequence: CASSGRETGRESMNTEAFF. CDR3 bases: TGTGCCAGCAGTGGCCGAGAGACAGGGAGGGAGTCGATGAACACTGAAGCTTTCTTT.

The CDR3 sequence is CASSRLAGHNEQFF. Written as DNA, the CDR3 is TGTGCCAGCAGCCGACTAGCGGGTCACAATGAGCAGTTCTTC. This chain links TRBV6-4 with TRBJ2-1; TRBD2 matches at 10 bases. V dropped 6 bases and J dropped 5; count of bases not matched to a gene: 4. CDR1 is MRHNA and CDR2 is SNTAGT in the germline V gene. The CDR3 sequence is 14 residues long.

Turning to this clone: The junction shows a germline mismatch at one end, possibly a read error. The chain links TRBV5-1 to TRBJ2-7; perhaps TRBD1 as D (5 bases). Germline values: CDR1 SGHRS, CDR2 YFSETQ. The CDR3 has 14 residues. CDR3 in DNA: TGCGCCAACAGCCCTACCACAGGTAACTACGAGCAGTACTTC. Encoded protein: CANSPTTGNYEQYF.

The rearrangement uses TRBV5-1 and TRBJ2-3; 11 positions match TRBD2. The V gene's germline CDR1 is SGHRS and CDR2 YFSETQ. The J segment lost 2 bases and the V segment lost 4 bases, leaving 9 bases of the junction unmatched. The CDR3 runs to 17 residues. This CDR3 reads CASSQIRLAGYTDTQYF. The CDR3 DNA follows: TGCGCCAGCAGCCAGATTCGACTAGCGGGATACACAGATACGCAGTATTTT.

This chain joins TRBV27 and TRBJ2-5, with 7 nucleotides matching TRBD2. There are 15 residues in the CDR3. The trim removed 5 bases at V and 3 bases at J, leaving 9 bases unmatched. Germline CDR1 reads MNHEY; CDR2 reads SMNVEV (reference sequence). CDR3 sequence: CASSPPLSGEETQYF. CDR3 nucleotides: TGTGCCAGCAGTCCTCCACTAAGCGGGGAAGAGACCCAGTACTTC.

This clone was observed a handful of times. The chain employs TRBV19 and TRBJ1-1; 7 bases are a match to TRBD1. CDR1 is LNHDA and CDR2 is SQIVND in the germline V gene (reference sequence). V gave up 4 bases and J gave up 7 bases; unmatched junction bases: 3. The CDR3 is made up of 12 amino acids. For the CDR3, the DNA is TGTGCCAGTAGTAGGACAGGCATTGAAGCTTTCTTT. Translation gives CASSRTGIEAFF.

This chain's CDR3 is CASSWGTGYEAFF. The CDR3 DNA reads as TGTGCCAGCAGTTGGGGGACAGGGTATGAAGCTTTCTTT. The rearrangement links TRBV6-5 to TRBJ1-1; 9 bases align to TRBD1. Trimming at V came to 4 bases and at J to 7 bases, leaving 4 bases not matched to a gene. The CDR3 is made up of 13 amino acids. CDR1 and CDR2 (germline): MNHEY, SVGAGI.

The chain links TRBV19 to TRBJ1-1; D may be TRBD1 (6 bases). The length of the CDR3 is 15 residues. Germline CDR1 is LNHDA and CDR2 is SQIVND (reference sequence). V lost 7 bases, J lost 0 bases, and 15 bases lay in between. CDR3 protein: CASIDRRFMNTEAFF. The CDR3 region has the DNA TGTGCCAGTATAGACAGGCGCTTCATGAACACTGAAGCTTTCTTT.

The chain is built from TRBV27 and TRBJ2-7; a possible D gene is TRBD2 (6 bases). V lost 2 bases and J 6 bases, leaving 11 bases between the germline ends. CDR1 and CDR2 from the germline V gene are MNHEY and SMNVEV (reference sequence). The CDR3 is made up of 13 amino acids. The CDR3 protein is CASSLHRGAEQYF. Here the CDR3 DNA reads TGTGCCAGCAGTTTACACCGCGGGGCCGAGCAGTACTTC.

The chain carries TRBV28 and TRBJ1-2, with TRBD1 matching over 8 bases. The germline CDR1 and CDR2 sequences are MDHEN and SYDVKM. The CDR3 sequence is 22 residues long. V was clipped by 2 bases and J by 2 bases; unmatched bases: 25. CDR3 residues: CASSLPFANTPGGVRLNYGYTF. In nucleotides, the CDR3 is TGTGCCAGCAGTTTACCTTTCGCCAATACTCCAGGGGGCGTCCGGCTGAACTATGGCTACACCTTC.

The chain couples TRBV30 to TRBJ2-5; TRBD2 matches at 10 bases. The germline CDR1 and CDR2 sequences are GTSNPN and SVGIG (reference sequence). The CDR3 has 16 residues. V shed 0 bases, J shed 3 bases, and the junction held 7 bases outside the gene matches. CDR3 coding DNA: TGTGCCTGGAGTGTACAAGGACTAGCGGATAAAGAGACCCAGTACTTC. Protein: CAWSVQGLADKETQYF.

J is TRBJ2-7 and V is TRBV11-3; D might be TRBD1 or TRBD2, each matching 5 bases. The CDR3 has 15 amino acids. The germline V and J ends were trimmed by 5 bases and 1 base, with 15 bases remaining between them. Germline V lookup: CDR1 SGHNT, CDR2 YENEEA. The CDR3 loop is CASSPGPGPSYEQYF. The CDR3 DNA reads as TGTGCCAGCAGCCCTGGACCGGGACCTTCCTACGAGCAGTACTTC.

The chain combines TRBV28 with TRBJ2-1; tentative D call: TRBD1 (6 bases). V was cut by 4 bases and J by 6 bases, with 28 bases left in between. Looked up from germline, CDR1 is MDHEN and CDR2 is SYDVKM. The CDR3 has 19 amino acids. The CDR3 DNA reads TGTGCCAGCAGTTCCAGGTCCGGGACACCGTCCCAGCCCTTCAATGAGCAGTTCTTC. Translated, it gives CASSSRSGTPSQPFNEQFF. The whole variable domain, remainder taken from reference TRBV28 and TRBJ2-1, is DVKVTQSSRYLVKRTGEKVFLECVQDMDHENMFWYRQDPGLGLRLIYFSYDVKMKEKGDIPEGYSVSREKKERFSLILESASTNQTSMYLCASSSRSGTPSQPFNEQFFGPGTRLTVL.

This clone was counted a few times. The genes are TRBV2 and TRBJ2-3; 7 nucleotides match TRBD2. V shed 1 base, J shed 2 bases, and the junction held 9 bases outside the gene matches. The germline gives CDR1 SNHLY, CDR2 FYNNEI. The CDR3 is 17 amino acids. The CDR3 bases are TGTGCCAGCAGTGAAGAAGTAGGACTAGACCCCACAGATACGCAGTATTTT. Translation: CASSEEVGLDPTDTQYF.

The chain carries TRBV18 and TRBJ2-3; TRBD2 matches 9 bases. CDR1 and CDR2 (germline): KGHSH, LQKENI. Trimming removed 0 bases from V and 3 bases from J; junction bases left unmatched: 4. This CDR3 contains 16 residues. The CDR3 DNA reads as TGTGCCAGCTCACCACCGGGACTAGCTTTGACAGATACGCAGTATTTT. As protein: CASSPPGLALTDTQYF. The variable domain in full, with the rest retrieved from reference TRBV18 and TRBJ2-3, is NAGVMQNPRHLVRRRGQEARLRCSPMKGHSHVYWYRQLPEEGLKFMVYLQKENIIDESGMPKERFSAEFPKEGPSILRIQQVVRGDSAAYFCASSPPGLALTDTQYFGPGTRLTVL.

The chain has TRBV30 and TRBJ1-3; D remains unclear. V lost 0 bases and J 1 base, leaving 19 bases between the germline ends. The germline V gene encodes CDR1 GTSNPN and CDR2 SVGIG (reference sequence). This CDR3 contains 18 residues. CDR3 coding DNA: TGTGCCTGGAGTGTACGAGCTGGCCCAGGCTGGTCTGGAAACACCATATATTTT. Amino acids: CAWSVRAGPGWSGNTIYF.

This chain connects TRBV6-1 to TRBJ2-2; no clear D. Germline lookup yields CDR1 MNHNS and CDR2 SASEGT. The CDR3 loop spans 13 amino acids. Trimming took off 7 bases at V and 0 bases at J, with 6 bases between the two ends. The CDR3 region is CASTPPNTGELFF. CDR3 in DNA: TGTGCCAGCACCCCGCCGAACACCGGGGAGCTGTTTTTT.

This sequence joins TRBV7-6 and TRBJ2-1; TRBD2 matches 10 bases. V shed 0 bases and J 4 bases; nucleotides not matched to a gene: 12. The germline gives CDR1 SGHVS, CDR2 FNYEAQ. The CDR3 has 19 residues. CDR3 loop: CASSLAGQREGRCYNEQFF. The CDR3 nucleotides are TGTGCCAGCAGCTTAGCGGGGCAGCGGGAGGGCCGATGTTACAATGAGCAGTTCTTC.

The table lists this clone with a few counts. The gene calls are TRBV5-1 and TRBJ1-4; weak D call: TRBD1 (6 bases). CDR3 length: 15 residues. V was clipped by 1 base and J by 6 bases, with 13 bases between them. The V gene's germline CDR1 is SGHRS and CDR2 YFSETQ. CDR3 in DNA: TGCGCCAGCAGCTTGACTAGGGGGGACCATGAAAAACTGTTTTTT. This sequence encodes CASSLTRGDHEKLFF.

The CDR3 nucleotides are TGTGCCAGCAGCGCCGGAACAGACAATGAGCAGTTCTTC. This gives the protein CASSAGTDNEQFF. The chain employs TRBV5-6 and TRBJ2-1; no reliable D call. Looked up from germline, CDR1 is SGHDT and CDR2 is YYEEEE. V gave up 4 bases and J gave up 5 bases, with 10 bases separating them. The CDR3 sequence is 13 residues long.

Here the CDR3 reads CASSFLPAQETQYF. CDR3 DNA sequence: TGTGCCAGCAGTTTCCTGCCAGCCCAAGAGACCCAGTACTTC. The rearrangement uses TRBV27 and TRBJ2-5; D not certain. There are 14 residues in the CDR3. The germline CDR1 and CDR2 sequences are MNHEY and SMNVEV (reference sequence). Trimming took 3 bases from V and 1 from J, leaving 9 bases between them.

The chain carries TRBV9 and TRBJ2-7, with a tentative D call TRBD2 (5 bases). This CDR3 is built from 14 residues. Per germline, CDR1 SGDLS and CDR2 YYNGEE. Trimming took 0 bases from V and 8 from J, leaving 15 bases between them. CDR3 sequence (DNA): TGTGCCAGCAGCGTAGACGGGGTGGCTACGAAGCAGTACTTC. Translating gives CASSVDGVATKQYF. The full variable domain, with the rest looked up from reference TRBV9 and TRBJ2-7, is DSGVTQTPKHLITATGQRVTLRCSPRSGDLSVYWYQQSLDQGLQFLIQYYNGEERAKGNILERFSAQQFPDLHSELNLSSLELGDSALYFCASSVDGVATKQYFGPGTRLTVT.

The J gene is TRBJ2-7, the V gene TRBV7-6, with 12 bases aligning to TRBD2. J gave up 4 bases and V 5 bases, and 9 bases lay outside the gene matches. The CDR3 contains 16 residues. Germline values: CDR1 SGHVS, CDR2 FNYEAQ. The CDR3 DNA is TGTGCCAGCAGCGCTCTAGCGGGAGGGTCCCCTTACGAGCAGTACTTC. Protein product: CASSALAGGSPYEQYF.